This passage covers 21 T cell receptor beta chains from one sample sequenced in a study of CXCR3-negative and CXCR3-positive naive CD8 T cells. 5' RACE with UMI labels generated the TRB cDNA libraries. TCRdb reprocessed the 5' RACE reads and reports one entry per CDR3 protein, with no DNA. The sample has 65,000 to 75,000 distinct CDR3 sequences. Sample: naive CXCR3- CD8+ T cells from blood. Subset defined: CD45RO-CCR7+CD27+CD95- naive CD8+ T cells lacking CXCR3 (TNR3-). The receptors shown here come from a human donor in good health. Some clones in this sample may be carry-over from other donors' samples.

V usage is TRBV5-1 and J usage is TRBJ2-2; TCRdb indicates TRBD2, and absent DNA this call remains unverified. Germline V lookup: CDR1 SGHRS, CDR2 YFSETQ. The CDR3 totals 16 residues. The CDR3 reads CASSSAPTPSDGELFF.

The chain combines TRBV29-1 with TRBJ2-7; TCRdb's D call of TRBD1 is untestable without DNA. Germline V gene lookup returns CDR1 SQVTM and CDR2 ANQGSEA. This CDR3 is built from 13 residues. CDR3: CSVAGQGTYEQYF.

The CDR3 region is CATSIDQEVPEQYF. V gene TRBV15 combines with J gene TRBJ2-7. The germline V gene has CDR1 LNHNV and CDR2 YYDKDF (reference sequence). This CDR3 has 14 amino acids.

The rearrangement uses TRBV29-1 and TRBJ2-7. The CDR3 consists of 12 residues. The germline CDR1 and CDR2 sequences are SQVTM and ANQGSEA. CDR3 region: CSVEDLAYEQYF.

The rearrangement links TRBV28 to TRBJ2-1; the TCRdb D gene call, TRBD1, has no DNA to confirm it. CDR3 size: 14 residues. Looked up from germline, CDR1 is MDHEN and CDR2 is SYDVKM. CDR3 sequence: CASSLSPGGDEQFF.

This sequence joins TRBV5-1 and TRBJ2-7; TCRdb's D call, TRBD1, is unchecked because there is no DNA. There are 15 residues in the CDR3. Germline assignment: CDR1 SGHRS and CDR2 YFSETQ. CDR3 residues: CASQPTRGSSYEQYF.

The V call is TRBV29-1, the J call TRBJ2-1. Looked up from germline, CDR1 is SQVTM and CDR2 is ANQGSEA. The CDR3 contains 15 residues. CDR3 sequence reads: CSGEGGLLMDNEQFF.

This chain's CDR3 is CSARGPGHLYNEQFF. The genes are TRBV20-1 and TRBJ2-1; the TCRdb call, TRBD1, lacks DNA for checking. The CDR3 totals 15 residues. Per the germline V gene, CDR1 is DFQATT and CDR2 is SNEGSKA (reference sequence).

V is TRBV4-1 and J is TRBJ2-1. CDR1 is MGHRA and CDR2 is YSYEKL in the germline V gene. There are 14 residues in the CDR3. CDR3 protein: CASSQERTSNEQFF.

The chain joins TRBV12-3 or TRBV12-4 to TRBJ2-1; TCRdb's D call of TRBD1 is untestable without DNA. This CDR3 spans 12 amino acids. The CDR3 loop reads CASSSGGDEQFF.

The chain carries TRBV7-9 and TRBJ1-4. This CDR3 contains 16 residues. Germline V gene data show CDR1 as SEHNR and CDR2 as FQNEAQ (reference sequence). The CDR3: CASSPRRGEENEKLFF.

This sequence joins TRBV29-1 and TRBJ1-4. The CDR3 runs to 14 residues. Per the germline V gene, CDR1 is SQVTM and CDR2 is ANQGSEA. CDR3 sequence reads: CSVLVPSTNEKLFF.

The V and J genes are TRBV30 and TRBJ1-1. Germline V gene data show CDR1 as GTSNPN and CDR2 as SVGIG (reference sequence). CDR3 length: 13 amino acids. CDR3 residues: CAWGVMMNTEAFF.

The genes are TRBV7-2 and TRBJ2-1; as DNA is missing, the TRBD2 call by TCRdb cannot be tested. CDR1 and CDR2 from the germline V gene are SGHTA and FQGNSA. The CDR3 is 19 amino acids. The CDR3 here is CASSLLAGGPAVTNNEQFF.

The V gene is TRBV20-1, the J gene TRBJ2-7; there is no DNA to check the TCRdb D call of TRBD1. The length of the CDR3 is 15 residues. CDR1 and CDR2 (germline): DFQATT, SNEGSKA (reference sequence). The CDR3 spells CSAFSTGGSSYEQYF.

This chain joins TRBV12-2 and TRBJ2-3; TCRdb reports TRBD2, a call that lacks DNA to check it against. TRBV12-2 is flagged as a pseudogene. The CDR3 extends over 16 amino acids. The CDR3 loop reads CASRPRARDSSDTQYF.

The V call is TRBV7-6, the J call TRBJ2-5; TCRdb's assignment of TRBD2 cannot be checked, as there is no DNA. The CDR3 totals 17 residues. Germline V gene data show CDR1 as SGHVS and CDR2 as FNYEAQ. CDR3 loop: CASSLETSGTYQETQYF.

The rearrangement links TRBV12-3 or TRBV12-4 to TRBJ2-2; TCRdb's D call of TRBD1 is untestable without DNA. This CDR3 has 16 amino acids. The CDR3 here is CASSFVQGTNTGELFF.

The rearrangement links TRBV7-9 to TRBJ2-7; TCRdb's D call of TRBD1 is untestable without DNA. The CDR3 contains 15 residues. The germline V gene has CDR1 SEHNR and CDR2 FQNEAQ (reference sequence). The CDR3 protein is CASSFTGTLNYEQYF.

The gene calls are TRBV4-2 and TRBJ1-5. The CDR3 is made up of 15 amino acids. CDR1 and CDR2 (germline): LGHNA, YNFKEQ. CDR3 sequence: CASRAGRYSNQPQHF.

The chain couples TRBV12-3 or TRBV12-4 to TRBJ1-1. This CDR3 contains 12 residues. CDR3 residues: CASSFWDTEAFF.